Below are 21 T cell receptor beta chains sequenced from a single sample in a study of CD8+CD57+ T cells in acquired aplastic anemia. Genomic DNA provided the template from which TCR beta VDJ and CDR3 profiles were obtained. TCRdb re-called the reads through MiXCR, storing one row per CDR3 protein. The sample gives tens of thousands of distinct CDR3 sequences, approximately 46% of which show up once; approximately 70% is in the top ten. Source material: sorted CD4+, CD8+, or CD8+CD57+ T cells (not recorded which) from PBMCs. Receptors were obtained from a human donor in good health, serving as a control.

This chain links TRBV7-9 with TRBJ1-6; a weak D match, TRBD1 (5 bases). This CDR3 is built from 15 residues. Per germline, CDR1 SEHNR and CDR2 FQNEAQ (reference sequence). Trimming pared 5 bases from V and 9 bases from J, leaving 17 bases between. The CDR3 sequence: CASSLEGHTGSPLHF. The CDR3 DNA sequence: TGTGCCAGCAGCCTCGAGGGGCACACGGGTTCACCCCTCCACTTT.

V usage is TRBV29-1 and J usage is TRBJ1-4; 7 bases agree with TRBD1. Trimming cost V 6 bases and J 8 bases; bases outside gene matches: 9. The V gene's germline CDR1 is SQVTM and CDR2 ANQGSEA. The CDR3 runs 13 residues. The CDR3, as DNA: TGCAGCGTACCAAGACAGGGCCGGGAAAAACTGTTTTTT. It encodes CSVPRQGREKLFF.

Points on this clonotype: Its ends do not fully match the called genes, so a read error is possible. The V and J genes are TRBV25-1 and TRBJ2-5; TRBD1 matches at 8 bases. The CDR3 extends over 11 amino acids. Per the germline V gene, CDR1 is MGHDK and CDR2 is SYGVNS. The CDR3 DNA reads as TGTGCCACCAGTGAATCAGGGGGCATGTACTTC. Translation gives CATSESGGMYF.

The rearrangement joins TRBV6-5 to TRBJ2-5, with 8 bases aligning to TRBD1. Germline values: CDR1 MNHEY, CDR2 SVGAGI. CDR3 length: 12 amino acids. J gave up 1 base and V 10 bases, and 2 bases lay outside the gene matches. Here the CDR3 DNA reads TGTGCCACCCAGGGGGCCCAAGAGACCCAGTACTTC. Translated: CATQGAQETQYF.

This clonotype was seen a handful of times. The chain couples TRBV25-1 to TRBJ2-7, with 7 bases that match TRBD1. V shed 6 bases and J 6 bases; nucleotides not matched to a gene: 11. The germline V gene encodes CDR1 MGHDK and CDR2 SYGVNS. The CDR3 has 14 residues. The CDR3 DNA reads TGTGCCAGCAGCGTAACAGGGGATTACGGCGAGCAGTACTTC. Its protein is CASSVTGDYGEQYF.

About this clonotype: One end of the junction varies from germline; a read error may be responsible. This chain uses TRBV5-4 with TRBJ2-3; weak D call: TRBD2 (7 bases). The end of the DNA fits TRBJ2-5 better, so the J call may be wrong. Germline values: CDR1 SGHNT, CDR2 YYREEE (reference sequence). This CDR3 is built from 14 residues. DNA of the CDR3: TGTGCCTGCAGCTTGAGGGGGGGAGGAGAGACCCAGTACTTC. This gives the protein CACSLRGGGETQYF.

This clonotype was observed many times. The chain combines TRBV12-3 or TRBV12-4 with TRBJ1-1, with unresolved D. There are 11 residues in the CDR3. The V end lost 7 bases, the J end lost 0 bases, and 3 bases lay between the germline ends. DNA for the CDR3: TGTGCCAGCATAGTGAACACTGAAGCTTTCTTT. This encodes CASIVNTEAFF.

This clonotype has a count of ten or more. J is TRBJ2-6 and V is TRBV29-1, with D possibly TRBD2 on 5 matching bases. Germline V CDR1 and CDR2: SQVTM, ANQGSEA. V was pared by 0 bases and J by 4 bases, with 13 bases between. The CDR3 spans 16 residues. CDR3 amino acids: CSVEEIRGTGANVLTF. DNA for the CDR3: TGCAGCGTTGAAGAAATCCGGGGAACCGGGGCCAACGTCCTGACTTTC.

This rearrangement joins TRBV5-4 to TRBJ1-1, with D hard to call. V shed 0 bases and J shed 6 bases, with 9 bases lying between them. The germline V gene has CDR1 SGHNT and CDR2 YYREEE (reference sequence). The CDR3 length is 13 residues. CDR3 in amino acids: CASSLGGGPEAFF. The CDR3 coding sequence is TGTGCCAGCAGCTTGGGGGGTGGACCTGAAGCTTTCTTT.

As for this clonotype: At one of its ends the junction is not consistent with the germline gene, which may arise from a read error. The chain uses TRBV10-2 and TRBJ2-7; D is perhaps TRBD1 (6 bases). This CDR3 has 14 amino acids. The germline V gene has CDR1 WSHSY and CDR2 SAAADI. The CDR3 DNA sequence: TGTGCCAGCAGTTACGGACGGGACATCTACGAGCAGTACTTC. Translation: CASSYGRDIYEQYF.

In its sample, this clonotype was seen many times. The chain recombines TRBV6-1 with TRBJ1-2; the D gene is possibly TRBD1 (6 bases). V shed 1 base and J shed 2 bases, with 8 bases lying between them. This CDR3 contains 14 residues. Germline CDR1 and CDR2: MNHNS and SASEGT. CDR3 residues: CASSEVQGNYGYTF. The DNA of the CDR3 is TGTGCCAGCAGTGAAGTTCAGGGGAACTATGGCTACACCTTC.

About this clonotype: This may arise from a read error, as a much more abundant clone is one base away. The chain couples TRBV7-9 to TRBJ2-7; TRBD1 matches 10 bases. The CDR3 length is 14 residues. Looked up from germline, CDR1 is SEHNR and CDR2 is FQNEAQ (reference sequence). J was trimmed by 3 bases and V by 4 bases; bases with no gene match: 3. As DNA, the CDR3 is TGTGCCAGCAGCTCCGGGACAGGGGACTACGAGCAGTACTTC. Amino acid sequence: CASSSGTGDYEQYF.

The table lists this clonotype with many counts. V and J are TRBV9 and TRBJ2-3; 8 bases map to TRBD2. The CDR3 is 14 amino acids. V lost 3 bases and J lost 6; bases outside the gene matches: 6. CDR1 and CDR2 from the germline V gene are SGDLS and YYNGEE. DNA of the CDR3: TGTGCCAGCAGCGCCATAGCGGGGATCGATACGCAGTATTTT. Its protein product is CASSAIAGIDTQYF.

This clonotype was seen a few times. The chain couples TRBV5-5 to TRBJ1-2; D may be TRBD1 (5 bases). Deletions cut 0 bases from V and 8 bases from J, with 17 bases between. The CDR3 loop spans 15 amino acids. Germline V gives CDR1 SGHKS, CDR2 YYEKEE (reference sequence). The CDR3 DNA reads as TGTGCCAGCAGCTTGGCCGGGAGTCCTCGGGGGGGCTACACCTTC. Translating gives CASSLAGSPRGGYTF.

About this clonotype: Germline is not matched at one junction end, which may reflect a read error. The CDR3 DNA is TGTGCCAGCACCCAAGGTTTAAACAGATTAGAAGCCAAAAACATTCAGTACTTC. Translated, it gives CASTQGLNRLEAKNIQYF. V gene TRBV4-2 combines with J gene TRBJ2-4; D not certain. This CDR3 comprises 18 residues. CDR1 and CDR2 from the germline V gene are LGHNA and YNFKEQ.

At least ten counts were recorded for this clonotype. The chain has TRBV11-2 and TRBJ2-7; D is unresolved. The CDR3 consists of 13 residues. Trimming took 3 bases from V and 1 from J, leaving 7 bases between them. In germline, CDR1 is SGHAT, CDR2 FQNNGV. This CDR3 reads CASSLPGSYEQYF. The CDR3 region has the DNA TGTGCCAGCAGCTTGCCTGGTTCCTACGAGCAGTACTTC.

The chain uses TRBV29-1 and TRBJ1-4; D ambiguous. Trimming pared 4 bases from V and 0 bases from J, leaving 12 bases between. CDR3 length equals 15 residues. CDR1 is SQVTM and CDR2 is ANQGSEA in the germline V gene. The CDR3 region has the DNA TGCAGCGTTGCCTCCGAAATAGCAACTAATGAAAAACTGTTTTTT. Translating it yields CSVASEIATNEKLFF.

This clonotype has just a few counts. The V and J genes are TRBV12-3 or TRBV12-4 and TRBJ1-1, with D unclear. V shed 7 bases and J shed 3 bases, with 18 bases lying between them. The CDR3 extends over 15 amino acids. DNA for the CDR3: TGTGCCAGCAATATCGTATCGGGGATCGACACTGAAGCTTTCTTT. Residues: CASNIVSGIDTEAFF.

This clonotype was detected many times. The V gene is TRBV7-9, the J gene TRBJ2-1; D perhaps matches TRBD2 (5 bases). V gave up 5 bases and J gave up 7 bases, with 9 bases separating them. This CDR3 has 12 amino acids. Germline V gives CDR1 SEHNR, CDR2 FQNEAQ (reference sequence). The CDR3 is CASSATRNEQFF. The CDR3 DNA is TGTGCCAGCAGCGCCACTAGAAATGAGCAGTTCTTC.

This clonotype was counted many times. J is TRBJ2-7 and V is TRBV5-1; TRBD2 agrees at 7 bases. Per germline, CDR1 SGHRS and CDR2 YFSETQ. J was trimmed by 5 bases and V by 3 bases; bases with no gene match: 17. The CDR3 is 17 residues long. The CDR3 here is CASSWPLSGEGGDEQYF. DNA for the CDR3: TGCGCCAGCAGCTGGCCCCTAAGTGGGGAGGGTGGCGACGAGCAGTACTTC.

The chain combines TRBV12-3 or TRBV12-4 with TRBJ1-1; 8 bases agree with TRBD1. CDR3 size: 14 residues. The junction had 2 bases not matched to a gene; V was cut back by 1 base and J by 4 bases. DNA of the CDR3: TGTGCCAGCAGTTTAGAAACAGGGGGCACTGAAGCTTTCTTT. Translation: CASSLETGGTEAFF.